The next 29 T cell receptor beta chains were all read from a single sample in a study of blood T cell repertoires in COVID-19. Clones were read by immunoSEQ multiplex PCR, and TCRdb kept only the in-frame ones, dropping some. This sample has fewer than 350,000 clones; under 90% occur once, and the top ten carry around 2.9%. The source material was peripheral blood. The source of these receptors is a woman in her sixties or seventies with active or convalescent COVID-19.

The chain carries TRBV6-5 and TRBJ2-7, with D possibly being TRBD1 (5 bases). V lost 2 bases, J lost 3 bases, and 14 bases lay in between. The CDR3 loop spans 15 amino acids. Germline V gives CDR1 MNHEY, CDR2 SVGAGI. The CDR3 reads CASSYRPDKYYEQYF. CDR3 nucleotide sequence: TGTGCCAGCAGTTACCGTCCGGACAAGTACTACGAGCAGTACTTC.

This chain links TRBV18 with TRBJ1-5, with D possibly being TRBD1 (6 bases). V lost 2 bases to trimming and J lost 4 bases, with 18 bases between them. This CDR3 has 17 residues. CDR1 KGHSH and CDR2 LQKENI come from the germline V gene. CDR3 nucleotide sequence: TGTGCCAGCTCACCATTTCGGTTCGAAACAGGGAATCAGCCCCAGCATTTT. The encoded protein is CASSPFRFETGNQPQHF. Drawing the rest from reference TRBV18 and TRBJ1-5, the complete variable domain is NAGVMQNPRHLVRRRGQEARLRCSPMKGHSHVYWYRQLPEEGLKFMVYLQKENIIDESGMPKERFSAEFPKEGPSILRIQQVVRGDSAAYFCASSPFRFETGNQPQHFGDGTRLSIL.

V usage is TRBV7-3 and J usage is TRBJ2-3, with 13 bases lining up with TRBD2. From germline, CDR1 is SGHTA and CDR2 FQGTGA. The V and J ends lost 5 bases and 1 base, in that order; junction bases with no gene match: 18. This CDR3 region has 21 residues. CDR3 residues: CASSPHGGTSGVRVGTDTQYF. CDR3 bases: TGTGCCAGCAGCCCGCACGGGGGGACTAGCGGGGTTCGGGTTGGCACAGATACGCAGTATTTT.

The chain combines TRBV18 with TRBJ2-5, with 8 bases identical to TRBD1. Germline CDR1 and CDR2: KGHSH and LQKENI. This CDR3 is 15 amino acids long. Trimming cost V 3 bases and J 0 bases; bases outside gene matches: 3. The CDR3 is CASSPGQGHQETQYF. DNA for the CDR3: TGTGCCAGCTCACCCGGACAGGGCCACCAAGAGACCCAGTACTTC.

This clone was recorded once. The chain combines TRBV7-8 with TRBJ1-2, with D possibly matching TRBD1 (6 bases). Per germline, CDR1 SGHVS and CDR2 FQNEAQ. V was shortened by 4 bases and J by 1 base, with 13 bases between the two germline ends. This CDR3 is built from 15 residues. CDR3 sequence (DNA): TGTGCCAGCAGCTCCTACAGGGTCGGTAACTATGGCTACACCTTC. Protein sequence: CASSSYRVGNYGYTF.

The chain uses TRBV19 and TRBJ2-3; 9 bases map to TRBD2. The length of the CDR3 is 14 residues. The V segment lost 5 bases and the J segment 3 bases; nucleotides outside the gene matches: 3. The germline CDR1 and CDR2 sequences are LNHDA and SQIVND (reference sequence). CDR3: CASSFLAGTDTQYF. The CDR3 DNA reads TGTGCCAGTAGTTTTCTAGCGGGGACAGATACGCAGTATTTT.

This clone was seen once. The J gene is TRBJ2-2, the V gene TRBV7-3, with 9 positions matching TRBD2. V lost 5 bases to trimming and J lost 3 bases; unmatched junction nucleotides: 10. In germline, CDR1 is SGHTA, CDR2 FQGTGA. This CDR3 is built from 17 residues. The CDR3 protein is CASSRGASGAYTGELFF. As DNA, the CDR3 is TGTGCCAGCAGCCGAGGCGCTAGCGGGGCTTACACCGGGGAGCTGTTTTTT.

V is TRBV2 and J is TRBJ2-1; the match to TRBD2 covers 7 bases. From germline, CDR1 is SNHLY and CDR2 FYNNEI. V was clipped by 6 bases and J by 0 bases; unmatched bases: 11. This CDR3 has 17 amino acids. The chain's CDR3 is CASSGNLAESSYNEQFF. The DNA of the CDR3 is TGTGCCAGCAGCGGAAATCTAGCGGAGAGCTCCTACAATGAGCAGTTCTTC.

This sequence joins TRBV9 and TRBJ2-2; maybe TRBD2 (6 bases). CDR1 is SGDLS and CDR2 is YYNGEE in the germline V gene. This CDR3 has 15 amino acids. The germline V and J ends were trimmed by 0 bases and 6 bases, with 12 bases remaining between them. The chain's CDR3 is CASSVGRTNPGELFF. The DNA of the CDR3 is TGTGCCAGCAGCGTAGGTAGGACTAACCCCGGGGAGCTGTTTTTT.

This chain joins TRBV10-3 and TRBJ2-7, with TRBD1 as a possible D gene (6 bases). The CDR3 is 15 amino acids. CDR1 ENHRY and CDR2 SYGVKD come from the germline V gene. V lost 4 bases and J 4 bases, leaving 17 bases between the germline ends. The CDR3 region has the DNA TGTGCCATCAGTGCGCTCGGACAGAAAGCTTACGAGCAGTACTTC. Its protein product is CAISALGQKAYEQYF.

The rearrangement uses TRBV3-1 (or the pseudogene TRBV3-2) and TRBJ1-2, with 8 bases lining up with TRBD1. In germline, CDR1 is LGHDT, CDR2 YNNKEL (reference sequence). J was trimmed by 6 bases and V by 0 bases; bases with no gene match: 6. The CDR3 covers 15 residues. The CDR3: CASSQDKPRGHGYTF. The CDR3 region has the DNA TGTGCCAGCAGCCAAGATAAACCCAGGGGGCATGGCTACACCTTC.

The chain is built from TRBV12-5 and TRBJ2-1; 11 bases align to TRBD2. The CDR3 extends over 18 amino acids. V lost 0 bases, J lost 4 bases, and 8 bases stayed unmatched. Per the germline V gene, CDR1 is LGHNT and CDR2 is FRNRAP. In nucleotides, the CDR3 is TGTGCTAGTGGTTTGGTCCTAGCGGGGGGTGATTGGTACAATGAGCAGTTCTTC. As protein: CASGLVLAGGDWYNEQFF. Variable domain in full (rest from reference TRBV12-5 and TRBJ2-1): DARVTQTPRHKVTEMGQEVTMRCQPILGHNTVFWYRQTMMQGLELLAYFRNRAPLDDSGMPKDRFSAEMPDATLATLKIQPSEPRDSAVYFCASGLVLAGGDWYNEQFFGPGTRLTVL.

The chain couples TRBV5-6 to TRBJ2-5, with TRBD2 matching over 11 bases. The CDR3 sequence is 15 residues long. Trimming cost V 2 bases and J 5 bases; bases outside gene matches: 5. Germline values: CDR1 SGHDT, CDR2 YYEEEE. This chain's CDR3 is CASSFSGGAGETQYF. For the CDR3, the DNA is TGTGCCAGCAGCTTTAGCGGGGGGGCCGGGGAGACCCAGTACTTC.

The rearrangement uses TRBV10-2 and TRBJ1-2; tentative D call: TRBD1 (6 bases). V lost 0 bases and J 4 bases, leaving 15 bases between the germline ends. This CDR3 region has 16 residues. Germline CDR1 and CDR2: WSHSY and SAAADI. This CDR3 is CASSESRQGNGYGYTF. CDR3 bases: TGCGCCAGCAGTGAGTCAAGGCAGGGGAACGGCTATGGCTACACCTTC.

This clone was detected only a few times. The V call is TRBV5-1, the J call TRBJ1-4, with 7 bases fitting TRBD1. This CDR3 contains 16 residues. Germline CDR1 reads SGHRS; CDR2 reads YFSETQ. The trim removed 3 bases at V and 1 base at J, leaving 6 bases unmatched. CDR3 sequence: CASSSRQGGTNEKLFF. In DNA, the CDR3 is TGCGCCAGCAGCTCGAGACAGGGAGGAACTAATGAAAAACTGTTTTTT.

This rearrangement joins TRBV27 to TRBJ2-5; TRBD1 matches at 7 bases. Germline-derived CDR1 and CDR2 are MNHEY and SMNVEV (reference sequence). There are 14 residues in the CDR3. The V gene end was trimmed by 6 bases and the J gene end by 2 bases; junction bases not matched to a gene: 6. The CDR3 region is CASSKQGDQETQYF. The CDR3, as DNA: TGTGCCAGCAGCAAGCAGGGGGATCAAGAGACCCAGTACTTC.

The V call is TRBV15, the J call TRBJ1-6; D might be TRBD1 (6 bases). The CDR3 spans 16 residues. Germline CDR1 reads LNHNV; CDR2 reads YYDKDF (reference sequence). V lost 5 bases to trimming and J lost 9 bases, with 20 bases between them. CDR3 sequence reads: CATSLFSGVTGSPLHF. The CDR3 DNA reads TGTGCCACCAGCCTTTTCTCAGGGGTAACGGGTTCACCCCTCCACTTT.

The table lists this clone with a count of one. The chain employs TRBV9 and TRBJ2-5; the match to TRBD1 covers 10 bases. Germline V CDR1 and CDR2: SGDLS, YYNGEE. J lost 5 bases, V lost 4 bases, and 11 bases had no gene match. The CDR3 contains 16 residues. The DNA for the CDR3 is TGTGCCAGCAGCCAACACGGACAGGGGGTATGGGAGACCCAGTACTTC. This codes for CASSQHGQGVWETQYF.

This clone was observed once. The chain is built from TRBV10-3 and TRBJ1-2; D is possibly TRBD1 (6 bases). V lost 4 bases and J lost 7, with 10 bases in between. The V gene's germline CDR1 is ENHRY and CDR2 SYGVKD. This CDR3 has 12 amino acids. CDR3 DNA: TGTGCCATCAGTGTACAGGGTCGTGGCTACACCTTC. Amino acid sequence: CAISVQGRGYTF.

This clone was seen more than once but under ten times. J is TRBJ2-3 and V is TRBV7-8; the match to TRBD2 covers 10 bases. V trimming: 4 bases; J trimming: 6 bases; junction bases outside the gene matches: 7. The CDR3 contains 15 residues. Germline assignment: CDR1 SGHVS and CDR2 FQNEAQ. The CDR3 DNA follows: TGTGCCAGCAGCTCAGCGGGGGGGCCAGGTGATACGCAGTATTTT. It codes for CASSSAGGPGDTQYF.

The V gene is TRBV6-1, the J gene TRBJ2-1, with no clear D. The CDR3 is made up of 13 amino acids. V shed 3 bases and J shed 6 bases, with 9 bases lying between them. Germline-derived CDR1 and CDR2 are MNHNS and SASEGT. For the CDR3, the DNA is TGTGCCAGCAGTGATCCCTTCGGCAATGAGCAGTTCTTC. This codes for CASSDPFGNEQFF.

This clone was seen only a few times. The V gene is TRBV5-1, the J gene TRBJ2-7; 10 bases are shared with TRBD1. The CDR3 contains 18 residues. The germline CDR1 and CDR2 sequences are SGHRS and YFSETQ. After removal of 0 bases from V and 0 bases from J, the junction contained 9 bases not matched to a gene. In DNA form, the CDR3 reads TGCGCCAGCAGCTTGGGTGGAGGTGGGACAGGGGTCTCCTACGAGCAGTACTTC. Its translation is CASSLGGGGTGVSYEQYF.

The chain recombines TRBV30 with TRBJ2-1; no clear D. CDR3 size: 15 residues. The V end lost 5 bases, the J end lost 6 bases, and 20 bases lay between the germline ends. The germline V gene encodes CDR1 GTSNPN and CDR2 SVGIG (reference sequence). CDR3 in amino acids: CAWYHSTQSTNEQFF. The DNA of the CDR3 is TGTGCCTGGTATCATAGCACCCAGAGCACCAATGAGCAGTTCTTC.

J is TRBJ1-2 and V is TRBV12-3 or TRBV12-4; D is unclear. The germline V and J ends were trimmed by 6 bases and 4 bases, with 12 bases remaining between them. This CDR3 contains 13 residues. The DNA of the CDR3 is TGTGCCAGCAGCCCAGAACAGAGCTATGGCTACACCTTC. This codes for CASSPEQSYGYTF.

The J gene is TRBJ2-5, the V gene TRBV6-5; tentative D call: TRBD1 (6 bases). This CDR3 is 16 amino acids long. Trimming removed 0 bases at V and 4 bases at J, with 15 bases between. Germline lookup yields CDR1 MNHEY and CDR2 SVGAGI. In nucleotides, the CDR3 is TGTGCCAGCAGTTACTCGAAGGCAGGGGAGAGAGAGACCCAGTACTTC. Its protein product is CASSYSKAGERETQYF.

The CDR3 region has the DNA TGTGCAAGTCCCCCCCTAACCGGCGGGGGGGCTTTGAAGACCCAGTACTTC. Protein: CASPPLTGGGALKTQYF. V and J are TRBV12-2 and TRBJ2-5; no check of the table's D call, TRBD2, against the DNA was made. TRBV12-2 is termed a pseudogene. The CDR3 has 17 residues.

Only a few counts were recorded for this clone. The chain employs TRBV5-1 and TRBJ2-2; 7 positions match TRBD2. Trimming removed 5 bases from V and 1 base from J; junction bases left unmatched: 8. This CDR3 has 16 residues. From germline, CDR1 is SGHRS and CDR2 YFSETQ. CDR3 in amino acids: CASRLSTSVNTGELFF. CDR3 bases: TGCGCCAGCAGGCTAAGCACTAGCGTGAACACCGGGGAGCTGTTTTTT.

About this clone itself: Additional DNA sequences in this sample encode the identical CDR3. The chain has TRBV9 and TRBJ2-5; TRBD2 matches at 7 bases. This CDR3 contains 15 residues. With V trimmed by 0 bases and J by 2 bases, 4 bases remained unmatched. Germline CDR1 and CDR2: SGDLS and YYNGEE. CDR3 region: CASSVGAGVQETQYF. The DNA for the CDR3 is TGTGCCAGCAGCGTAGGGGCGGGGGTACAAGAGACCCAGTACTTC.

V is TRBV19 and J is TRBJ1-5; 8 bases are a match to TRBD1. The CDR3 contains 14 residues. CDR1 LNHDA and CDR2 SQIVND come from the germline V gene (reference sequence). V was pared by 9 bases and J by 2 bases, with 6 bases of the junction left unmatched. This CDR3 is CASQTGVGNQPQHF. The CDR3 coding sequence is TGTGCCAGCCAGACAGGGGTAGGCAATCAGCCCCAGCATTTT. The full variable domain, in which reference TRBV19 and TRBJ1-5 provide the parts outside the CDR3, is DGGITQSPKYLFRKEGQNVTLSCEQNLNHDAMYWYRQDPGQGLRLIYYSQIVNDFQKGDIAEGYSVSREKKESFPLTVTSAQKNPTAFYLCASQTGVGNQPQHFGDGTRLSIL.